The 30 T cell receptor beta chains below all came from one sample that was sequenced in a study of blood T cell repertoires in COVID-19. Assay: immunoSEQ multiplex PCR; the TCRdb copy retains only in-frame clones and omits some. The data hold about 55,000 clones, with 85% to 90% observed a single time. Sequencing was performed on peripheral blood. These receptor sequences come from a man in his 60s with acute or convalescent COVID-19.

V and J are TRBV7-9 and TRBJ2-7, with 15 nucleotides matching TRBD2. V shed 5 bases and J 7 bases; nucleotides not matched to a gene: 3. From germline, CDR1 is SEHNR and CDR2 FQNEAQ (reference sequence). This CDR3 has 14 residues. The CDR3 coding sequence is TGTGCCAGCAGCCCGGGACTAGCGGGAGGTGAGCAGTACTTC. This codes for CASSPGLAGGEQYF.

V usage is TRBV11-2 and J usage is TRBJ1-1, with D uncertain. Germline CDR1 SGHAT, CDR2 FQNNGV. V shed 8 bases and J shed 4 bases, with 11 bases lying between them. The CDR3 totals 12 residues. DNA of the CDR3: TGTGCCAGCGCACCCCCTACCACTGAAGCTTTCTTT. It yields the protein CASAPPTTEAFF.

The J gene is TRBJ2-7, the V gene TRBV7-9; 7 bases map to TRBD1. Per the germline V gene, CDR1 is SEHNR and CDR2 is FQNEAQ (reference sequence). V lost 5 bases, J lost 0 bases, and 1 base stayed unmatched. CDR3 size: 13 residues. The CDR3: CASSGDSSYEQYF. The CDR3 DNA follows: TGTGCCAGCAGCGGGGACAGCTCCTACGAGCAGTACTTC.

The V call is TRBV5-4, the J call TRBJ2-1, with TRBD2 matching 7 bases. With 4 bases clipped from V and 4 bases from J, the junction kept 11 bases outside the gene matches. Germline assignment: CDR1 SGHNT and CDR2 YYREEE (reference sequence). The CDR3 consists of 16 residues. As DNA, the CDR3 is TGTGCCAGCAGCCCTGGGGCGGGAGAGCAATACAATGAGCAGTTCTTC. Protein product: CASSPGAGEQYNEQFF.

The rearrangement links TRBV4-1 to TRBJ1-3; 9 nucleotides agree with TRBD1. The CDR3 contains 16 residues. With 2 bases clipped from V and 3 bases from J, the junction kept 5 bases outside the gene matches. Germline values: CDR1 MGHRA, CDR2 YSYEKL. In DNA form, the CDR3 reads TGCGCCAGCAGCCAACCGGGACAGGGTAGTGGAAACACCATATATTTT. This codes for CASSQPGQGSGNTIYF.

The genes are TRBV11-3 and TRBJ2-7; 10 bases align to TRBD2. V shed 5 bases, J shed 5 bases, and the junction held 9 bases outside the gene matches. Germline CDR1 SGHNT, CDR2 YENEEA. This CDR3 comprises 15 residues. This chain's CDR3 is CASSKSTSGLNEQYF. The CDR3 region has the DNA TGTGCCAGCAGCAAGTCGACTAGCGGGCTGAACGAGCAGTACTTC. The full variable domain, its missing parts supplied by reference TRBV11-3 and TRBJ2-7, is EAGVVQSPRYKIIEKKQPVAFWCNPISGHNTLYWYLQNLGQGPELLIRYENEEAVDDSQLPKDRFSAERLKGVDSTLKIQPAELGDSAVYLCASSKSTSGLNEQYFGPGTRLTVT.

The V call is TRBV6-6, the J call TRBJ1-5; D unresolved. CDR3 size: 16 residues. The germline gives CDR1 MNHNY, CDR2 SVGAGI (reference sequence). Trimming left V 2 bases short and J 4 bases short, with 15 bases between. This CDR3 is CASSYTVGGSNQPQHF. The DNA for the CDR3 is TGTGCCAGCAGTTACACCGTAGGAGGGTCTAATCAGCCCCAGCATTTT.

This chain connects TRBV7-2 to TRBJ1-4; TRBD1 agrees at 8 bases. V dropped 3 bases and J dropped 8; count of bases not matched to a gene: 5. The CDR3 is made up of 14 amino acids. CDR1 is SGHTA, CDR2 FQGNSA, per germline. The CDR3 protein is CASSLNRGSEKLFF. Written as DNA, the CDR3 is TGTGCCAGCAGCTTGAACAGGGGGTCGGAAAAACTGTTTTTT.

The V and J genes are TRBV19 and TRBJ1-1, with D possibly being TRBD1 (5 bases). V lost 9 bases and J 10 bases, leaving 15 bases between the germline ends. This CDR3 comprises 11 residues. The germline gives CDR1 LNHDA, CDR2 SQIVND (reference sequence). Written as DNA, the CDR3 is TGTGCCAGCATTGGGGGGGTCGGAGCTTTCTTT. Translating it yields CASIGGVGAFF.

This clone was counted a few times. V is TRBV28 and J is TRBJ1-2; D remains unclear. From germline, CDR1 is MDHEN and CDR2 SYDVKM. The V gene lost 3 bases and the J gene lost 6 bases, with 8 bases spanning the gap. The CDR3 runs 12 residues. This CDR3 reads CASSFSKNGYTF. The CDR3 coding sequence is TGTGCCAGCAGTTTTAGTAAGAATGGCTACACCTTC.

V usage is TRBV6-2 or TRBV6-3 and J usage is TRBJ1-2; D gene unclear. V was trimmed by 0 bases and J by 8 bases, leaving 10 bases between them. This CDR3 spans 13 amino acids. Germline CDR1 and CDR2: MNHEY and SVGEGT. The DNA of the CDR3 is TGTGCCAGCAGTTACTCGAGAGGGTCCGGCTACACCTTC. Protein sequence: CASSYSRGSGYTF.

This clone occurred once. This sample also contains other DNA sequences that code for the same CDR3. The rearrangement uses TRBV5-6 and TRBJ1-2; maybe TRBD1 (6 bases). The CDR3 extends over 12 amino acids. Germline values: CDR1 SGHDT, CDR2 YYEEEE. The V end lost 0 bases, the J end lost 10 bases, and 10 bases lay between the germline ends. The CDR3 bases are TGTGCCAGCAGCTTGGACAGGGTATTCTACACCTTC. Translation gives CASSLDRVFYTF. Supplemented by reference TRBV5-6 and TRBJ1-2, the full variable domain reads DAGVTQSPTHLIKTRGQQVTLRCSPKSGHDTVSWYQQALGQGPQFIFQYYEEEERQRGNFPDRFSGHQFPNYSSELNVNALLLGDSALYLCASSLDRVFYTFGSGTRLTVV.

The V call is TRBV6-4, the J call TRBJ1-4; unclear D gene. With 9 bases removed from V and 8 bases from J, the gap between germline ends came to 16 bases. The CDR3 consists of 13 residues. Germline lookup yields CDR1 MRHNA and CDR2 SNTAGT. The CDR3 protein is CARPEARDEKLFF. In nucleotides, the CDR3 is TGTGCCAGACCGGAGGCCAGAGACGAAAAACTGTTTTTT.

This chain links TRBV11-3 with TRBJ1-2; TRBD1 agrees at 7 bases. V lost 5 bases, J lost 6 bases, and 6 bases stayed unmatched. This CDR3 comprises 13 residues. Per germline, CDR1 SGHNT and CDR2 YENEEA. The CDR3 sequence: CASSRDRLHGYTF. For the CDR3, the DNA is TGTGCCAGCAGCCGGGACAGACTTCATGGCTACACCTTC.

Regarding this clone: Other DNA sequences in this specimen translate into the identical CDR3. The J gene is TRBJ2-5, the V gene TRBV29-1; 10 bases line up with TRBD1. The junction had 0 bases not matched to a gene; V was cut back by 6 bases and J by 2 bases. CDR3 length: 12 residues. Germline values: CDR1 SQVTM, CDR2 ANQGSEA. Written as DNA, the CDR3 is TGCAGCGTGGGACAGGGGCAAGAGACCCAGTACTTC. Its protein product is CSVGQGQETQYF. Full variable domain (missing parts from reference TRBV29-1 and TRBJ2-5): SAVISQKPSRDICQRGTSLTIQCQVDSQVTMMFWYRQQPGQSLTLIATANQGSEATYESGFVIDKFPISRPNLTFSTLTVSNMSPEDSSIYLCSVGQGQETQYFGPGTRLLVL.

The rearrangement uses TRBV27 and TRBJ2-1; TRBD1 agrees at 10 bases. Germline trimming cut 4 bases from V and 5 bases from J; bases unmatched to any gene: 8. Germline assignment: CDR1 MNHEY and CDR2 SMNVEV (reference sequence). CDR3 length: 16 amino acids. CDR3 bases: TGTGCCAGCAGTTCAACCGGGACAGGGGAAAACAATGAGCAGTTCTTC. Translation gives CASSSTGTGENNEQFF.

This clone has more than one count but fewer than ten. This CDR3 is CASSLSAGSGELFF. In nucleotides, the CDR3 is TGTGCCAGCAGCTTATCCGCAGGGTCCGGGGAGCTGTTTTTT. This chain links TRBV7-9 with TRBJ2-2; TRBD1 might be the D (5 bases). The CDR3 is 14 amino acids. Germline V gene data show CDR1 as SEHNR and CDR2 as FQNEAQ (reference sequence). Trimming shortened V by 2 bases and J by 6 bases, and 10 bases separated the two germline ends.

CDR3 loop: CASSLIWTGSETQYF. CDR3 coding DNA: TGTGCCAGCAGCTTAATCTGGACAGGGTCGGAGACCCAGTACTTC. This chain links TRBV7-9 with TRBJ2-5; TRBD1 matches 8 bases. Per the germline V gene, CDR1 is SEHNR and CDR2 is FQNEAQ (reference sequence). This CDR3 is built from 15 residues. After removal of 2 bases from V and 5 bases from J, the junction contained 7 bases not matched to a gene.

The chain joins TRBV29-1 to TRBJ2-1; 13 positions match TRBD2. V gave up 2 bases and J gave up 9 bases; unmatched junction bases: 4. The germline gives CDR1 SQVTM, CDR2 ANQGSEA. The CDR3 consists of 14 residues. CDR3 amino acids: CSVEIGLAGAEQFF. The DNA for the CDR3 is TGCAGCGTTGAAATAGGACTAGCGGGAGCTGAGCAGTTCTTC.

The genes are TRBV28 and TRBJ2-1; 9 positions match TRBD1. CDR3 length: 16 amino acids. The germline gives CDR1 MDHEN, CDR2 SYDVKM. The V and J ends lost 3 bases and 7 bases, in that order; junction bases with no gene match: 10. CDR3 nucleotide sequence: TGTGCCAGCAGTTTGATCGGGACAGGGAAACGAAATGAGCAGTTCTTC. Translated: CASSLIGTGKRNEQFF.

This chain uses TRBV29-1 with TRBJ2-2; 10 bases map to TRBD1. Unmatched junction bases numbered 16, after V lost 5 bases and J lost 4 bases. The CDR3 totals 18 residues. CDR1 and CDR2 (germline): SQVTM, ANQGSEA. The CDR3 here is CSVRWRDRGFLGTGELFF. The DNA for the CDR3 is TGCAGCGTTAGATGGCGGGACAGGGGTTTTCTGGGCACCGGGGAGCTGTTTTTT.

In this sample, this clone turned up a few times. The chain employs TRBV5-4 and TRBJ2-3; 9 nucleotides agree with TRBD1. Trimming cost V 6 bases and J 4 bases; bases outside gene matches: 12. Germline V gene data show CDR1 as SGHNT and CDR2 as YYREEE (reference sequence). The CDR3 sequence is 16 residues long. The DNA of the CDR3 is TGTGCCAGCAACTGGGACAGGGCGTCCAAGGCAGATACGCAGTATTTT. It codes for CASNWDRASKADTQYF.

J is TRBJ2-7 and V is TRBV6-5; tentative D call: TRBD2 (5 bases). The CDR3 is made up of 11 amino acids. V lost 7 bases to trimming and J lost 5 bases, with 9 bases between them. The germline gives CDR1 MNHEY, CDR2 SVGAGI. The CDR3, as DNA: TGTGCCAGCAAGGCTAGCCACGAGCAGTACTTC. Translating it yields CASKASHEQYF.

J is TRBJ1-1 and V is TRBV5-6; tentatively, D is TRBD1 (5 bases). Trimming left V 4 bases short and J 2 bases short, with 15 bases between. In germline, CDR1 is SGHDT, CDR2 YYEEEE. The CDR3 runs to 15 residues. The CDR3 DNA reads TGTGCCAGCAGCCCCTCCCACGGGGGTAACACTGAAGCTTTCTTT. It specifies CASSPSHGGNTEAFF. The whole variable domain, remainder taken from reference TRBV5-6 and TRBJ1-1, is DAGVTQSPTHLIKTRGQQVTLRCSPKSGHDTVSWYQQALGQGPQFIFQYYEEEERQRGNFPDRFSGHQFPNYSSELNVNALLLGDSALYLCASSPSHGGNTEAFFGQGTRLTVV.

In its sample, this clone was seen a few times. The chain uses TRBV5-1 and TRBJ1-1; D is unclear. The ends were cut back, 6 bases at V and 0 bases at J, with 18 bases in the middle. This CDR3 is built from 16 residues. Germline CDR1 reads SGHRS; CDR2 reads YFSETQ. The DNA of the CDR3 is TGCGCCAGCACCCCCGAAGCGCCGGGGTTGAACACTGAAGCTTTCTTT. This codes for CASTPEAPGLNTEAFF.

V and J are TRBV5-1 and TRBJ2-7; perhaps TRBD1 as D (6 bases). CDR1 SGHRS and CDR2 YFSETQ come from the germline V gene. This CDR3 contains 15 residues. Trimming left V 0 bases short and J 2 bases short, with 12 bases between. The CDR3 reads CASSLEQGWAYEQYF. The CDR3 DNA is TGCGCCAGCAGCTTGGAACAGGGTTGGGCCTACGAGCAGTACTTC.

CDR3 bases: TGTGCCAGCTCCCCGGGAGCGCGGTCCAACGAGCAGTACTTC. It translates to CASSPGARSNEQYF. This chain links TRBV5-6 with TRBJ2-7; tentatively, D is TRBD2 (6 bases). Germline V lookup: CDR1 SGHDT, CDR2 YYEEEE. Between the trimmed V and J ends, which lost 7 bases and 5 bases, there was a span of 19 bases. The CDR3 is 14 amino acids.

The chain employs TRBV7-6 and TRBJ2-3, with TRBD2 as a possible D gene (6 bases). The germline V gene has CDR1 SGHVS and CDR2 FNYEAQ. V lost 1 base, J lost 4 bases, and 18 bases lay in between. The CDR3 sequence is 17 residues long. CDR3 in DNA: TGTGCCAGCAGCTTAGGGGGCGGGGTCGGTACGGCAGATACGCAGTATTTT. Amino acids: CASSLGGGVGTADTQYF.

V gene TRBV25-1 combines with J gene TRBJ2-1, with D possibly matching TRBD1 (6 bases). CDR3 length: 14 residues. Germline loops: CDR1 MGHDK, CDR2 SYGVNS. Trimming stripped 8 bases from V and 4 bases from J, with 15 bases between. The CDR3 here is CASGQTGSYNEQFF. In DNA form, the CDR3 reads TGTGCCAGCGGACAAACAGGGTCGTACAATGAGCAGTTCTTC.

This clone has just one count. The genes are TRBV25-1 and TRBJ2-5; 8 positions match TRBD1. CDR3 length: 16 amino acids. Germline CDR1 reads MGHDK; CDR2 reads SYGVNS. J gave up 5 bases and V 2 bases, and 10 bases lay outside the gene matches. The CDR3 bases are TGTGCCAGCAGTGAAGGGGCCAGGGGGCGAGGTGAGACCCAGTACTTC. As protein: CASSEGARGRGETQYF.